One sample yielded the 21 T cell receptor beta chains listed below, sequenced in a study of radiation and T cells in renal cell carcinoma. Indicated time point: blood 2 weeks post-SBRT. Treatment denoted: 15 Gy SBRT to primary tumor, nephrectomy 4 weeks later. The assay was immunoSEQ multiplex PCR, and TCRdb's table has in-frame clones only and misses some. The sample includes roughly 75,000 clones, roughly 82% of them seen just once. Sequenced here: blood, sampled from a patient whose treatment included radiotherapy and nephrectomy. The origin of the receptors is a man between 60 and 75 years old with renal cell carcinoma.

V and J are TRBV6-1 and TRBJ2-7, with TRBD1 as a possible D gene (5 bases). Trimming shortened V by 3 bases and J by 0 bases, and 12 bases separated the two germline ends. Germline-derived CDR1 and CDR2 are MNHNS and SASEGT. This CDR3 contains 15 residues. The chain's CDR3 is CASSEGHGYSYEQYF. CDR3 coding DNA: TGTGCCAGCAGTGAGGGGCACGGGTACTCCTACGAGCAGTACTTC.

The V gene is TRBV14, the J gene TRBJ2-5; no reliable D call. The germline V and J ends were trimmed by 1 base and 3 bases, with 6 bases remaining between them. CDR1 and CDR2 (germline): SGHDN, FVKESK. This CDR3 is built from 13 residues. For the CDR3, the DNA is TGTGCCAGCAGCCAAGCTTGGGAAGAGACCCAGTACTTC. Protein sequence: CASSQAWEETQYF.

V gene TRBV19 combines with J gene TRBJ2-3, with 15 bases that match TRBD2. The CDR3 is made up of 17 amino acids. V shed 7 bases, J shed 4 bases, and the junction held 9 bases outside the gene matches. Per the germline V gene, CDR1 is LNHDA and CDR2 is SQIVND (reference sequence). This CDR3 is CASMPTGLAGGSDTQYF. CDR3 DNA: TGTGCCAGTATGCCGACCGGACTAGCGGGAGGGTCAGATACGCAGTATTTT.

This chain joins TRBV18 and TRBJ2-2; 11 positions match TRBD2. Germline loops: CDR1 KGHSH, CDR2 LQKENI. The V segment lost 6 bases and the J segment 5 bases; nucleotides outside the gene matches: 2. The CDR3 is made up of 14 amino acids. The CDR3, as DNA: TGTGCCAGCTCTCGGACTAGCGGGACCGGGGAGCTGTTTTTT. Its protein is CASSRTSGTGELFF.

The chain has TRBV7-2 and TRBJ1-3; no clear D gene. V shed 1 base and J shed 2 bases, with 9 bases lying between them. The CDR3 has 15 residues. The germline CDR1 and CDR2 sequences are SGHTA and FQGNSA. The CDR3, as DNA: TGTGCCAGCAGCTTAGGCGGAGGGCCTGGAAACACCATATATTTT. It specifies CASSLGGGPGNTIYF.

The rearrangement joins TRBV15 to TRBJ1-1; 8 bases align to TRBD1. The germline CDR1 and CDR2 sequences are LNHNV and YYDKDF (reference sequence). The CDR3 is 15 residues long. The ends lost 1 base at V and 5 bases at J; junction bases unmatched: 6. The CDR3 DNA reads TGTGCCACCAGCAGAGCCCAACAGGGGGGTACTGAAGCTTTCTTT. It yields the protein CATSRAQQGGTEAFF.

This chain joins TRBV6-1 and TRBJ2-2; no definite D call. The V gene lost 8 bases and the J gene lost 6 bases, with 10 bases spanning the gap. The CDR3 totals 12 residues. Germline lookup yields CDR1 MNHNS and CDR2 SASEGT. The DNA for the CDR3 is TGTGCCAGCTCAGGCTCCGCCGGGGAGCTGTTTTTT. Its protein is CASSGSAGELFF.

The CDR3 nucleotides read TGTGCCATCAGTCGGGATGCCTACGAGCAGTACTTC. Translating it yields CAISRDAYEQYF. This rearrangement joins TRBV10-3 to TRBJ2-7; D possibly corresponds to TRBD2 (5 bases). This CDR3 spans 12 amino acids. V was trimmed by 5 bases and J by 2 bases, leaving 7 bases between them. Germline CDR1 and CDR2: ENHRY and SYGVKD.

J is TRBJ1-5 and V is TRBV9, with unresolved D. V dropped 0 bases and J dropped 4 bases, with 5 bases sitting between them. In germline, CDR1 is SGDLS, CDR2 YYNGEE. The CDR3 is made up of 13 amino acids. CDR3 loop: CASSVAENQPQHF. The CDR3 DNA is TGTGCCAGCAGCGTAGCCGAGAATCAGCCCCAGCATTTT.

The chain carries TRBV6-5 and TRBJ2-1; perhaps TRBD1 as D (7 bases). Trimming removed 6 bases from V and 5 bases from J, with 11 bases in between. CDR1 is MNHEY and CDR2 is SVGAGI in the germline V gene. This CDR3 comprises 13 residues. The CDR3 DNA follows: TGTGCCAGCAGCCGCGGGACAGACAATGAGCAGTTCTTC. Its translation is CASSRGTDNEQFF.

The chain uses TRBV15 and TRBJ1-2; D is ambiguous. The CDR3 extends over 12 amino acids. Germline CDR1 is LNHNV and CDR2 is YYDKDF (reference sequence). Trimming pared 1 base from V and 6 bases from J, leaving 6 bases between. CDR3 coding DNA: TGTGCCACCAGCAGAGGGTGGGATGGCTACACCTTC. Protein: CATSRGWDGYTF.

The J gene is TRBJ1-1, the V gene TRBV5-1; possible D gene TRBD1, 6 bases. CDR3 size: 13 residues. CDR1 is SGHRS and CDR2 is YFSETQ in the germline V gene. V was trimmed by 3 bases and J by 1 base, leaving 7 bases between them. The CDR3: CASSWTANTEAFF. CDR3 nucleotide sequence: TGCGCCAGCAGCTGGACAGCGAACACTGAAGCTTTCTTT.

The chain joins TRBV9 to TRBJ2-1; D gene uncertain. The CDR3 totals 15 residues. CDR1 and CDR2 from the germline V gene are SGDLS and YYNGEE. V was pared by 4 bases and J by 8 bases, with 19 bases between. The DNA of the CDR3 is TGTGCCAGCAGCCCCTCTCGAATCATGGGCGATGAGCAGTTCTTC. Amino acid sequence: CASSPSRIMGDEQFF.

This sequence joins TRBV9 and TRBJ1-2; 12 bases map to TRBD1. The CDR3 contains 17 residues. With 3 bases clipped from V and 1 base from J, the junction kept 7 bases outside the gene matches. The germline CDR1 and CDR2 sequences are SGDLS and YYNGEE. Here the CDR3 DNA reads TGTGCCAGCAGCGCAGGGACAGGGGGCGATTTTAACTATGGCTACACCTTC. It yields the protein CASSAGTGGDFNYGYTF.

The rearrangement joins TRBV27 to TRBJ2-2; 7 bases agree with TRBD1. V shed 5 bases, J shed 2 bases, and the junction held 5 bases outside the gene matches. The germline gives CDR1 MNHEY, CDR2 SMNVEV (reference sequence). This CDR3 comprises 15 residues. CDR3 nucleotide sequence: TGTGCCAGCAGTAACGGACAGGTTAACACCGGGGAGCTGTTTTTT. Its protein is CASSNGQVNTGELFF.

V is TRBV28 and J is TRBJ2-7, with D possibly being TRBD1 (6 bases). CDR3 length: 14 amino acids. The V gene lost 6 bases and the J gene lost 2 bases, with 14 bases spanning the gap. Germline V lookup: CDR1 MDHEN, CDR2 SYDVKM. CDR3 nucleotides: TGTGCCAGCAGGCCACAGGGTCGCGCCTACGAGCAGTACTTC. Translated, it gives CASRPQGRAYEQYF.

V and J are TRBV2 and TRBJ1-2; unclear D gene. The CDR3 sequence is 13 residues long. V shed 3 bases and J shed 0 bases, with 5 bases lying between them. CDR1 SNHLY and CDR2 FYNNEI come from the germline V gene. The CDR3 sequence: CASSDNSNYGYTF. DNA of the CDR3: TGTGCCAGCAGTGACAATTCTAACTATGGCTACACCTTC.

V is TRBV5-1 and J is TRBJ2-7; 11 bases match TRBD1. This CDR3 has 15 residues. Germline trimming cut 6 bases from V and 3 bases from J; bases unmatched to any gene: 8. CDR1 is SGHRS and CDR2 is YFSETQ in the germline V gene. This CDR3 reads CASTFGTGGLYEQYF. The CDR3 DNA is TGCGCCAGCACCTTCGGGACAGGGGGTCTCTACGAGCAGTACTTC.

The chain has TRBV11-3 and TRBJ2-5, with 12 nucleotides matching TRBD2. Germline V lookup: CDR1 SGHNT, CDR2 YENEEA. The CDR3 is 14 amino acids. With 3 bases clipped from V and 5 bases from J, the junction kept 1 base outside the gene matches. The CDR3 DNA follows: TGTGCCAGCAGCTTGACTAGCGGGAGTGAGACCCAGTACTTC. This codes for CASSLTSGSETQYF.

This chain connects TRBV19 to TRBJ1-2, with D possibly TRBD1 on 5 matching bases. Germline V gene data show CDR1 as LNHDA and CDR2 as SQIVND (reference sequence). The germline V and J ends were trimmed by 4 bases and 1 base, with 13 bases remaining between them. CDR3 length equals 15 residues. The CDR3 nucleotides read TGTGCCAGTAGTAAAGACGCCGGACATAACTATGGCTACACCTTC. Protein sequence: CASSKDAGHNYGYTF.

J is TRBJ2-6 and V is TRBV18, with TRBD1 matching over 7 bases. The germline V gene has CDR1 KGHSH and CDR2 LQKENI. V dropped 1 base and J dropped 0; count of bases not matched to a gene: 6. The CDR3 contains 18 residues. CDR3 region: CASSPLPGQASGANVLTF. The CDR3 DNA follows: TGTGCCAGCTCACCACTTCCCGGACAGGCCTCTGGGGCCAACGTCCTGACTTTC.